This TCR beta chain stems from a study of OX40 agonist ivuxolimab in advanced cancers. Study overall: Six ivuxolimab dose levels, 0.01 to 10 mg/kg, were given intravenously every 2 weeks. Study observations and caveats: On average, CD8+ T cells showed a greater number of expanded clones than CD4+.

About this clone: Its antigen is currently unknown.

The ends were cut back, 3 bases at V and 3 bases at J, with 8 bases in the middle. Germline V gene lookup returns CDR1 SEHNR and CDR2 FQNEAQ (reference sequence). The CDR3 is 13 amino acids. Profiled with immunoSEQ multiplex PCR; TCRdb holds only in-frame clones, not every one. Of 65,000 to 100,000 clones detected, roughly 94% appear once; the ten largest clones hold over 8.5%. The chain has TRBV7-9 and TRBJ1-1; D unresolved. This TCR was recovered from an adult with an advanced solid tumor such as melanoma, head and neck, liver or kidney cancer. Source: CD4+ or CD8+ T cells sorted from blood, taken in a trial of the OX40 agonist ivuxolimab. In DNA, the CDR3 is TGTGCCAGCAGCTTCTCGTCATACACTGAAGCTTTCTTT. It is translated as CASSFSSYTEAFF.